This T cell receptor beta chain was sequenced in a study of T cell responses to AZD1222 COVID-19 vaccine. Study-wide results and caveats: No day 14 peak samples; only post-peak repertoires were characterized. Reportedly, nearly half the spike-specific TCRs target unmutated variant regions. Possibly, clonal diversity was underestimated; donors were largely white British and included more females. Rises in breadth and depth of Spike-specific TCRs came after two AZD1222 doses.

As concerns this clone: The antigen is not known.

This CDR3 has 13 amino acids. V was pared by 5 bases and J by 8 bases, with 7 bases of the junction left unmatched. CDR1 and CDR2 (germline): MDHEN, SYDVKM. Generated by immunoSEQ multiplex PCR, the TCRdb table keeps only in-frame clones and is missing some. The data show about 140,000 clones, 80% to 95% seen once. This chain connects TRBV28 to TRBJ1-2; 8 positions agree with TRBD1. The origin of this receptor is an adult in good health. This specimen consisted of peripheral blood, obtained on day 0 of AZD1222 vaccination. CDR3 sequence (DNA): TGTGCCAGCAGTGGCATGACAGGGGACGGCTACACCTTC. Translating it yields CASSGMTGDGYTF.